These 29 T cell receptor beta chains originate from one sample sequenced in a study of tumor-infiltrating lymphocytes in primary liver carcinoma. Unsorted bulk tissue of about 18-34 mg yielded co-extracted RNA and DNA. The authors made TCR beta cDNA from around 500 ng total RNA with a constant-region primer. Libraries for TCR beta were built through three nested multiplex PCR rounds, which together made up a slightly modified ARM-PCR procedure. A C-beta reverse primer was combined with TRBV1-TRBV30 forward primers in the first two PCR rounds, and each round had 9 to 10 cycles. TCRdb re-called the multiplex PCR reads through MiXCR, storing one row per CDR3 protein. The sample holds roughly 200,000 distinct CDR3 sequences, around four fifths seen once. Sequencing was performed on tumor tissue from primary liver carcinoma. The source of these receptors is a middle-aged man with primary liver carcinoma and hepatitis B virus infection.

On this clonotype itself: It is likely a read error, because the conserved phenylalanine at the end of the CDR3 is missing. The DNA is omitted, as the CDR3 cannot be located on it reliably, and the CDR3 follows TCRdb's listing. The V and J genes are TRBV7-8 and TRBJ2-3; no check of the table's D call, TRBD2, against the DNA was made. The CDR3 contains 16 residues when both ends are counted. Germline V gene sequence: CDR1 SGHVS, CDR2 FQNEAQ. The CDR3 sequence is CASRQMAGPLGDTQFL.

The chain joins TRBV29-1 to TRBJ2-2; D possibly corresponds to TRBD2 (6 bases). Germline CDR1 is SQVTM and CDR2 is ANQGSEA. This CDR3 contains 15 residues. Trimming took 8 bases from V and 1 from J, leaving 17 bases between them. The CDR3 nucleotides read TGCAGCATTGGTACTAGCACGGTGAACACCGGGGAGCTGTTTTTT. Protein product: CSIGTSTVNTGELFF.

This clonotype was detected a few times. The CDR3 carries no conserved terminal phenylalanine or tryptophan, so it likely arises from a read error. The rearrangement links TRBV5-5 to TRBJ1-2, with TRBD1 as a possible D gene (6 bases). The V gene's germline CDR1 is SGHKS and CDR2 YYEKEE (reference sequence). The CDR3 consists of 14 residues. The CDR3 sequence is CTSSAGTLNYGYTV. The CDR3 nucleotides read TGTACCAGCAGCGCTGGGACACTTAACTATGGCTACACCGTC.

Turning to this clonotype: The junction departs from the called germline gene at one end, perhaps through a read error. The V and J genes are TRBV11-2 and TRBJ2-1; weak D call: TRBD1 (6 bases). Germline V lookup: CDR1 SGHAT, CDR2 FQNNGV. The CDR3 covers 17 residues. As DNA, the CDR3 is TGTGCCAGCAGCTTAGGTAACAGGGCGAGCTCCTATAAAAAGCAGTCCTTC. Protein sequence: CASSLGNRASSYKKQSF. Filled out from reference TRBV11-2 and TRBJ2-1, the complete variable domain reads EAGVAQSPRYKIIEKRQSVAFWCNPISGHATLYWYQQILGQGPKLLIQFQNNGVVDDSQLPKDRFSAERLKGVDSTLKIQPAKLEDSAVYLCASSLGNRASSYKKQSFGPGTRLTVL.

In regard to this clonotype: This likely comes from a read error, as the CDR3 has no conserved phenylalanine or tryptophan at its end. The CDR3: CASSMGRDRGISLSGTNVLTL. DNA of the CDR3: TGTGCCAGCAGCATGGGGCGAGACAGGGGCATTTCCCTCTCTGGGACCAACGTCCTGACTTTA. The chain employs TRBV11-2 and TRBJ2-6, with 8 bases that match TRBD1. The CDR3 spans 21 residues. The germline V gene has CDR1 SGHAT and CDR2 FQNNGV.

To note about this clonotype: Mismatch with germline at one junction end may stem from a read error. This chain joins TRBV4-3 and TRBJ1-2; tentatively, D is TRBD1 (6 bases). The CDR3 spans 16 residues. Germline assignment: CDR1 LGHNA and CDR2 YSLEER. The CDR3 reads CARIQAGAGRNYGYTF. The CDR3 DNA reads as TGCGCCAGGATCCAGGCAGGGGCAGGGAGGAACTATGGTTACACCTTC.

In the case of this clonotype: Since no conserved phenylalanine or tryptophan closes the CDR3, a read error is the likely cause. This CDR3 is CASNIPSVRDTEAFL. CDR3 sequence (DNA): TGTGCAAGCAATATTCCGTCGGTGCGGGACACTGAAGCTTTCCTT. The chain is built from TRBV6-6 and TRBJ1-1; D not certain. Germline V lookup: CDR1 MNHNY, CDR2 SVGAGI (reference sequence). There are 15 residues in the CDR3.

On this clonotype: Possible read error: a much larger clone is one base away. J is TRBJ2-7 and V is TRBV19; D is unresolved. With 6 bases removed from V and 0 bases from J, the gap between germline ends came to 9 bases. The CDR3 totals 13 residues. Germline V CDR1 and CDR2: LNHDA, SQIVND (reference sequence). The CDR3 nucleotides are TGTGCCAGTAGCCCCAGGTTCTCCTACGAGCAGTACTTC. It encodes CASSPRFSYEQYF.

The rearrangement links TRBV5-1 to TRBJ2-1, with 10 bases matching TRBD2. Germline V gene sequence: CDR1 SGHRS, CDR2 YFSETQ. The CDR3 covers 20 residues. V lost 4 bases, J lost 6 bases, and 22 bases stayed unmatched. The CDR3 DNA sequence: TGCGCCAGCAGCCCCGACATGCGATCGGCTAGCGGGAGCTCCATCAATGAGCAGTTCTTC. This sequence encodes CASSPDMRSASGSSINEQFF.

V and J are TRBV24-1 and TRBJ1-5; no clear D. Germline assignment: CDR1 KGHDR and CDR2 SFDVKD. V lost 3 bases, J lost 11 bases, and 13 bases lay in between. The CDR3 is 13 amino acids. The CDR3 protein is CATSDPGPTSQHF. CDR3 in DNA: TGTGCCACCAGTGATCCCGGCCCCACGTCCCAGCATTTT.

This clonotype has ten or more counts. The rearrangement joins TRBV28 to TRBJ1-1; a possible D gene is TRBD1 (5 bases). The CDR3 loop spans 16 amino acids. Germline V gene sequence: CDR1 MDHEN, CDR2 SYDVKM. V lost 5 bases and J 5 bases, leaving 21 bases between the germline ends. The CDR3 DNA reads TGTGCCAGCAGTCCGCGGGGCCAATACATCTCTACTGAAGCTTTCTTT. This gives the protein CASSPRGQYISTEAFF.

This clonotype was seen a single time. This CDR3 fails to terminate in the conserved phenylalanine or tryptophan, so it likely reflects a read error. The chain joins TRBV29-1 to TRBJ1-4; D remains ambiguous. This CDR3 has 12 residues. Per germline, CDR1 SQVTM and CDR2 ANQGSEA. V gave up 3 bases and J gave up 12 bases, with 14 bases separating them. Written as DNA, the CDR3 is TGCAGCGTTGAGGTCATTGGGGAAGAACTGTTTTAT. Its protein product is CSVEVIGEELFY.

On this clonotype: Because it lacks the conserved phenylalanine or tryptophan at the end, this CDR3 is likely a read error. The DNA is omitted, as the CDR3 cannot be located on it reliably, and the CDR3 follows TCRdb's listing. The V gene is TRBV4-2, the J gene TRBJ2-2; no DNA check was done on the table's D call, TRBD2. A total of 16 residues make up the CDR3, ends included. CDR1 is LGHNA, CDR2 YNFKEQ, per germline. The CDR3 sequence: CASSQDPAGGKGELYY.

Concerning this clonotype: No conserved phenylalanine or tryptophan is present at the end of the CDR3, so a read error is the likely explanation. The J gene is TRBJ2-2, the V gene TRBV29-1; 8 nucleotides line up with TRBD1. Germline V gene lookup returns CDR1 SQVTM and CDR2 ANQGSEA. This CDR3 region has 14 residues. CDR3: CSVGTGPNIGELFY. CDR3 bases: TGCAGCGTTGGGACAGGGCCAAACATCGGGGAGCTGTTTTAT.

This clonotype was seen more than once but under ten times. Mismatch with germline at one junction end may stem from a read error. This sequence joins TRBV11-2 and TRBJ2-4; the D is unclear. The CDR3 totals 14 residues. Germline-derived CDR1 and CDR2 are SGHAT and FQNNGV. The CDR3 DNA reads TGTGCCAACAGCTTAGAAGGCTACAAAAACAATCAGTACTTC. Protein: CANSLEGYKNNQYF.

With regard to this clonotype: Lacking the conserved final phenylalanine or tryptophan, this CDR3 likely reflects a read error. The gene calls are TRBV11-2 and TRBJ1-5, with a tentative D call TRBD1 (6 bases). This CDR3 is built from 17 residues. The germline V gene encodes CDR1 SGHAT and CDR2 FQNNGV. The CDR3 DNA follows: TGTGCCAGCAGCTTGGTAGGGGTAACAGGGAGCAATCAGCACCAGCATTTG. This sequence encodes CASSLVGVTGSNQHQHL.

This clonotype was seen a handful of times. This chain links TRBV29-1 with TRBJ2-1, with D perhaps matching TRBD2 (5 bases). V lost 7 bases to trimming and J lost 10 bases, with 20 bases between them. CDR1 SQVTM and CDR2 ANQGSEA come from the germline V gene. The CDR3 contains 13 residues. CDR3 coding DNA: TGCAGCGACGCCCGGGATTTCATGAGGGAGCAGTTCTTC. Protein: CSDARDFMREQFF.

In the case of this clonotype: The missing conserved phenylalanine or tryptophan at the end of this CDR3 makes a read error likely. V is TRBV11-2 and J is TRBJ2-3; D is perhaps TRBD1 (6 bases). The CDR3 totals 16 residues. Germline assignment: CDR1 SGHAT and CDR2 FQNNGV. V lost 6 bases and J lost 2, with 18 bases in between. CDR3 protein: CASSRRGTGNTDTQYC. The CDR3 DNA reads as TGTGCCAGCAGTAGAAGAGGTACAGGGAACACAGATACGCAGTATTGT.

Details on this clonotype: This likely comes from a read error, as the CDR3 has no conserved phenylalanine or tryptophan at its end. The chain couples TRBV11-1 to TRBJ2-3, with D perhaps given as TRBD1 or TRBD2 (5 bases each). V lost 10 bases to trimming and J lost 1 base, with 30 bases between them. Germline V gives CDR1 SGHAT, CDR2 FQDESV (reference sequence). This CDR3 comprises 19 residues. The CDR3 protein is CANSSGGSSVGARTDTQYY. DNA for the CDR3: TGTGCCAACAGTTCTGGGGGAAGCTCTGTTGGAGCCCGCACAGATACGCAGTATTAT.

This clonotype appeared a single time. An end of the junction differs from the germline gene, which may be a read error. CDR3 in DNA: TGTTCCATCAATGAGTCGTCAGGGGACTATGGCTACACCTTC. Translating gives CSINESSGDYGYTF. The rearrangement uses TRBV10-3 and TRBJ1-2; possibly TRBD1 for D (6 bases). In germline, CDR1 is ENHRY, CDR2 SYGVKD. This CDR3 region has 14 residues.

The chain recombines TRBV29-1 with TRBJ2-3, with 9 bases lining up with TRBD2. The CDR3 length is 14 residues. Per the germline V gene, CDR1 is SQVTM and CDR2 is ANQGSEA. As DNA, the CDR3 is TGCAACGCTGATGGTAGCGGGAGTGCAGATACGCAGTATTTT. Translating gives CNADGSGSADTQYF.

The chain has TRBV11-2 and TRBJ2-3; tentatively, D is TRBD2 (6 bases). The ends were cut back, 6 bases at V and 2 bases at J, with 15 bases in the middle. The germline V gene encodes CDR1 SGHAT and CDR2 FQNNGV. The CDR3 is 15 residues long. CDR3 protein: CASRMSSGDTDTQYF. DNA for the CDR3: TGTGCCAGCAGAATGAGTAGCGGAGACACAGATACGCAGTATTTT.

This clonotype was picked up a small number of times. A read error may account for a junction end that differs from germline. The chain is built from TRBV29-1 and TRBJ2-1; TRBD1 or TRBD2 may be the D gene (5 bases each). From germline, CDR1 is SQVTM and CDR2 ANQGSEA. The CDR3 contains 12 residues. CDR3 in DNA: TGTACCGGGACCGGGGTCTACAATGAGCAGTTCTTC. It is translated as CTGTGVYNEQFF.

Remarks on this clonotype: The CDR3 ends on some other residue instead of the conserved phenylalanine or tryptophan, so this is likely a read error. V is TRBV4-1 and J is TRBJ2-1; 11 bases match TRBD2. Losses at the gene ends were 10 bases for V and 9 bases for J; bases not matched to a gene: 17. Per the germline V gene, CDR1 is MGHRA and CDR2 is YSYEKL. CDR3 length equals 16 residues. In DNA form, the CDR3 reads TGCGCCAACCCCAGAGGGGTAGCGGGAGGGCGTAGTGAGCAGTTCCTC. Translated: CANPRGVAGGRSEQFL.

This clonotype was counted ten times or more. The genes are TRBV7-9 and TRBJ2-1; 8 bases align to TRBD2. Germline values: CDR1 SEHNR, CDR2 FQNEAQ (reference sequence). Losses at the gene ends were 5 bases for V and 7 bases for J; bases not matched to a gene: 13. The CDR3 totals 16 residues. The CDR3 loop is CASSIPGVAGLNEQFF. DNA for the CDR3: TGTGCCAGCAGCATCCCCGGGGTAGCGGGGTTGAATGAGCAGTTCTTC.

Turning to this clonotype: A single base separates this from a much larger clone, so it may be a read error. CDR3 sequence reads: CASNLQGANTGELFF. For the CDR3, the DNA is TGCGCCAGCAACTTGCAGGGGGCGAACACCGGGGAGCTGTTTTTT. The rearrangement joins TRBV5-1 to TRBJ2-2; 7 positions agree with TRBD1. Germline-derived CDR1 and CDR2 are SGHRS and YFSETQ. CDR3 length equals 15 residues.

In the case of this clonotype: One end of the junction does not line up with germline, which may come from a read error. The chain uses TRBV11-2 and TRBJ2-6; 7 bases align to TRBD1. The germline V gene encodes CDR1 SGHAT and CDR2 FQNNGV. The CDR3 has 16 amino acids. CDR3 protein: CTSSLTGRTGANLLTF. CDR3 sequence (DNA): TGTACCAGCAGTTTGACAGGGAGAACTGGGGCCAACCTCCTGACTTTC.

The chain is built from TRBV12-3 or TRBV12-4 and TRBJ1-1, with a weak D call TRBD1 (5 bases). The CDR3 is 13 residues long. V gave up 10 bases and J gave up 7 bases, with 19 bases separating them. CDR3: CAICEGIGDEAFF. DNA of the CDR3: TGTGCCATCTGTGAAGGGATAGGGGATGAAGCTTTCTTT.

As for this clonotype: A single base separates this from a much larger clone, so it may be a read error. Because it lacks the conserved phenylalanine or tryptophan at the end, this CDR3 is likely a read error. V usage is TRBV30 and J usage is TRBJ2-1, with D possibly being TRBD1 (6 bases). Germline-derived CDR1 and CDR2 are GTSNPN and SVGIG (reference sequence). The V end was cut by 0 bases, the J end by 4 bases, with 16 bases between. CDR3 length: 16 amino acids. The CDR3 nucleotides read TGTGCCTGGAGTGTACAGGGTACTAGTCCATACAATGAGCAGTTCTTA. The encoded protein is CAWSVQGTSPYNEQFL.